The clone carrying this T cell receptor beta chain was seen a handful of times. Its cognate antigen is unknown. CDR1 and CDR2 from the germline V gene are SNHLY and FYNNEI. Trimming shortened V by 4 bases and J by 4 bases, and 14 bases separated the two germline ends. The CDR3 runs 14 residues. The data derive from a study of cytomegalovirus exposure and HLA in healthy donors. Study information: Inside one of the first data releases sat 85 million or so unique TCRs taken from HLA-typed donors.

The study's findings and limits: In a later analysis, at a false discovery rate of 0.05, about 17,000 TCR beta sequences matched HLA alleles. In vitro checks showed that a few CMV-associated chains really do target CMV antigens.

The study ran its PCR with 60 Vbeta and 13 Jbeta primers. Methods used by the authors: The authors later counted about 80 million unique TCR beta chains, around 9.9 million of them shared. Sequencing was performed with immunoSEQ multiplex PCR; in TCRdb, only in-frame clones are kept and a portion is missing. The DNA gave D and trimming, while V, J and clone size come from that table. Of some 140,000 clones listed, approximately 78% are singletons. Sequenced sample: PBMCs. The source is a woman in her forties or fifties in good health and CMV-seropositive. The chain combines TRBV2 with TRBJ2-7, with D perhaps TRBD1 (6 bases). The CDR3 reads CASSVYRVGYEQYF. In DNA form, the CDR3 reads TGTGCCAGCAGTGTTTACAGGGTGGGGTACGAGCAGTACTTC.